This T cell receptor (beta chain) comes out of a study of Graves' ophthalmopathy and Graves' hyperthyroidism. Study-level information: Upon initial diagnosis and before any treatment, peripheral blood was collected. Whole-study findings and limits: In blood, most expanded thyroid clonotypes above 0.001 frequency were also detected.

Amplification from RNA transcripts yielded the TCR beta CDR3 regions. Second-round multiplex PCR followed a first-round RT-PCR using HTBI primers. TCRdb independently ran MiXCR on the multiplex PCR reads; one entry per CDR3 protein. This table has 400,000 or so distinct CDR3 sequences, over 15% appearing once. This clonotype has ten or more counts. The antigen is undetermined. V was shortened by 1 base and J by 3 bases, with 13 bases between the two germline ends. This CDR3 spans 16 amino acids. Stable hyperthyroid donors showed no ophthalmopathy during 18 months follow-up. The chain uses TRBV12-3 or TRBV12-4 and TRBJ1-3; D is uncertain. Material: peripheral blood. This TCR came from a woman aged 18 to 35 with stable Graves' hyperthyroidism. This CDR3 reads CASSLEVGLGGNTIYF. As DNA, the CDR3 is TGTGCCAGCAGTTTAGAAGTGGGCCTCGGTGGAAACACCATATATTTT.